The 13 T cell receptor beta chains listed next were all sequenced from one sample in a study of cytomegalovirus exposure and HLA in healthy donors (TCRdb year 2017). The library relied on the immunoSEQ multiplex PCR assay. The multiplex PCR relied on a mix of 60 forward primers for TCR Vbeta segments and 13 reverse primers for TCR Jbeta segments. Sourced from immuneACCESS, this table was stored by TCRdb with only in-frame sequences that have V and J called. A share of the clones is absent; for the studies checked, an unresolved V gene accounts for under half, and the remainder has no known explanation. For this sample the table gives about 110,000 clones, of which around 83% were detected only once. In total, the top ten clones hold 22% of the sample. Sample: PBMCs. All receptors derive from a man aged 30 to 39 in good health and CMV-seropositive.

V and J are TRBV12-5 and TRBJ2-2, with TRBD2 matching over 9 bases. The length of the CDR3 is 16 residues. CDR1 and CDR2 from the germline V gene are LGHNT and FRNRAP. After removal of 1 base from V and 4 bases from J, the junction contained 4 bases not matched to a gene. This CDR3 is CASGLEVLAGTGELFF. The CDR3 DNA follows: TGTGCTAGTGGTTTGGAGGTACTAGCGGGCACCGGGGAGCTGTTTTTT.

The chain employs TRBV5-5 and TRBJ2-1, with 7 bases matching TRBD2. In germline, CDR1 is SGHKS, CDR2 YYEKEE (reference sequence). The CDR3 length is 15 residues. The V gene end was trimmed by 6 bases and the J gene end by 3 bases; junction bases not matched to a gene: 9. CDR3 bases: TGTGCCAGCAACCAACGGGGGGTAGGCTACAATGAGCAGTTCTTC. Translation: CASNQRGVGYNEQFF.

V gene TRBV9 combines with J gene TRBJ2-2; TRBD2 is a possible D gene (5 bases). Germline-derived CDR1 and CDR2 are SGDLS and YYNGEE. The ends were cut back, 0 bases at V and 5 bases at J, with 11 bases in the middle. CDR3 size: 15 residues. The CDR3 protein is CASSVATSWTGELFF. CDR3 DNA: TGTGCCAGCAGCGTAGCAACTAGTTGGACCGGGGAGCTGTTTTTT.

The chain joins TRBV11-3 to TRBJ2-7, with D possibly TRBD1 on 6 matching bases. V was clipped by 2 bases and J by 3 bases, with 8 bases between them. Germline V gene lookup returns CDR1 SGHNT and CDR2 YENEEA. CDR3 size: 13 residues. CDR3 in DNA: TGTGCCAGCAGCTTAAAGACAGGCTACGAGCAGTACTTC. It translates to CASSLKTGYEQYF.

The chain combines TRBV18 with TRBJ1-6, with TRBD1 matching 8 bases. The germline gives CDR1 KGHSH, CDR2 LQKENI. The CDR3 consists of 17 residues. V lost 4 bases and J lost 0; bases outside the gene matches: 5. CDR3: CASSQRQGSSYNSPLHF. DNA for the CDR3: TGTGCCAGCTCACAACGACAGGGGAGCTCCTATAATTCACCCCTCCACTTT.

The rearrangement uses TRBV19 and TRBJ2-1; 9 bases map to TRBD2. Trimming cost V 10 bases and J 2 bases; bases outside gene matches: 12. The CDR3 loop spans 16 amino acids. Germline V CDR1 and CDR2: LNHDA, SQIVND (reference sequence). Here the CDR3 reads CATAGSGRRTYNEQFF. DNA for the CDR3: TGTGCCACCGCCGGGAGCGGGAGGAGGACCTACAATGAGCAGTTCTTC.

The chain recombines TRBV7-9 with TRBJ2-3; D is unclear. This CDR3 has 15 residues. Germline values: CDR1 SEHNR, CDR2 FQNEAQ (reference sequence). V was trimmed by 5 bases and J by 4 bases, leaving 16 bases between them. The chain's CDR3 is CASSPRRSESDTQYF. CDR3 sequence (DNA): TGTGCCAGCAGCCCCAGACGGAGTGAGTCAGATACGCAGTATTTT.

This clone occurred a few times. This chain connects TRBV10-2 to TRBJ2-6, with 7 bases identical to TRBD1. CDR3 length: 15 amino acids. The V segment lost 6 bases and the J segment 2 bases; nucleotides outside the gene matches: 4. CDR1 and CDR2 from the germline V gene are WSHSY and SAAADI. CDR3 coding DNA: TGCGCCAGCAGGCCACAGGGGACTGGGGCCAACGTCCTGACTTTC. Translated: CASRPQGTGANVLTF.

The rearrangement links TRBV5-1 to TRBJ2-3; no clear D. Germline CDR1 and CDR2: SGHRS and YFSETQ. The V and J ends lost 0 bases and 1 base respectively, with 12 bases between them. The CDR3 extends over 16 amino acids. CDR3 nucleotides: TGCGCCAGCAGCTTGGAAGCGTATGCTGGCACAGATACGCAGTATTTT. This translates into CASSLEAYAGTDTQYF.

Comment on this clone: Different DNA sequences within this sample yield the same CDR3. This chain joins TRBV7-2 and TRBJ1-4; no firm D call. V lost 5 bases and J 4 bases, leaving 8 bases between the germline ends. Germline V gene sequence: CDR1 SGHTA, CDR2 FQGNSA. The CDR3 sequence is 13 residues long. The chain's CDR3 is CASSPGSNEKLFF. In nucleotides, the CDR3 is TGTGCCAGCAGCCCCGGGAGTAATGAAAAACTGTTTTTT.

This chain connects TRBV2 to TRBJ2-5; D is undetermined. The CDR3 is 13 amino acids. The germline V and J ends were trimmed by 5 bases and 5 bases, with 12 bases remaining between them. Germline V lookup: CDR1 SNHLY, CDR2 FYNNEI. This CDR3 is CASSRSVAETQYF. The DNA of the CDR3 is TGTGCCAGCAGTAGAAGCGTGGCCGAGACCCAGTACTTC.

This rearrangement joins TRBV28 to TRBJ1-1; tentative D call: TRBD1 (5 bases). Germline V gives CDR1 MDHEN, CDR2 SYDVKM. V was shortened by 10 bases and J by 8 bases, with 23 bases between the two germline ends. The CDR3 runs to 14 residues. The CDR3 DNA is TGTGCCATTACCGGGACTGCCGAACAAGCGGAAGCTTTCTTT. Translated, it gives CAITGTAEQAEAFF.

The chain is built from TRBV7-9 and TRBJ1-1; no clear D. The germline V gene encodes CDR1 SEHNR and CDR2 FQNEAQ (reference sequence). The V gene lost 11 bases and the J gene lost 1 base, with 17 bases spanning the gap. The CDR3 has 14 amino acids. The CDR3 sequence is CAWPTEAGNTEAFF. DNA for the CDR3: TGTGCCTGGCCGACGGAGGCAGGGAACACTGAAGCTTTCTTT.